This T cell receptor beta chain is drawn from a study of T cells in Graves' hyperthyroidism and ophthalmopathy. Trimming pared 4 bases from V and 5 bases from J, leaving 19 bases between. Per the germline V gene, CDR1 is KGHDR and CDR2 is SFDVKD. The CDR3 covers 16 residues. It was RNA transcripts that yielded the amplified TCR beta CDR3 regions. In the first-round RT-PCR of the TCR CDR3, the HTBI primer set was used. A single record per CDR3 protein comes from TCRdb applying MiXCR to the multiplex PCR reads. The sample has 550,000 to 600,000 distinct CDR3 sequences, around 45% seen once. Uncontrolled infection, other autoimmune disease, pregnancy and lactation each barred patients from inclusion.

This clonotype originated in an adult woman with Graves' disease, either hyperthyroidism or ophthalmopathy (not recorded which). The sequenced sample consisted of peripheral blood or thyroid tissue (not recorded which). J is TRBJ1-2 and V is TRBV24-1; D possibly corresponds to TRBD1 (5 bases). The CDR3 sequence: CATSDSRGGRTYGYTF. In nucleotides, the CDR3 is TGTGCCACCAGTGACTCGAGGGGTGGACGGACATATGGCTACACCTTC.